Each of the 24 T cell receptor beta chains below was sequenced from the same sample in a study of cytomegalovirus exposure and HLA in healthy donors. The study ran its PCR with 60 Vbeta and 13 Jbeta primers. Sequenced by immunoSEQ multiplex PCR; TCRdb stores in-frame clones only, minus some. The sample consists of 150,000 or so clones, 75% to 90% of them appearing once. The specimen sequenced was PBMCs. These receptors all stem from a man aged 50-60 years in good health and CMV-seropositive.

The J gene is TRBJ1-5, the V gene TRBV28; 9 positions agree with TRBD1. CDR1 and CDR2 (germline): MDHEN, SYDVKM. The CDR3 has 18 amino acids. The V segment lost 5 bases and the J segment 1 base; nucleotides outside the gene matches: 12. The CDR3 coding sequence is TGTGCCAGCAGTCCCCCGGGACAGGGCATCCAAAGCAATCAGCCCCAGCATTTT. It yields the protein CASSPPGQGIQSNQPQHF.

The rearrangement joins TRBV7-3 to TRBJ2-7; no clear D. The CDR3 has 16 residues. The germline gives CDR1 SGHTA, CDR2 FQGTGA. The V end was cut by 1 base, the J end by 4 bases, with 17 bases between. This chain's CDR3 is CASSLNLGFPPYEQYF. The CDR3 coding sequence is TGTGCCAGCAGCTTAAACCTAGGATTCCCACCTTACGAGCAGTACTTC.

This chain uses TRBV4-1 with TRBJ2-1, with 7 bases matching TRBD1. Germline V lookup: CDR1 MGHRA, CDR2 YSYEKL. The CDR3 spans 16 residues. The V segment lost 0 bases and the J segment 3 bases; nucleotides outside the gene matches: 5. DNA for the CDR3: TGCGCCAGCAGCCAAGATAGACAGGGACGCTACAATGAGCAGTTCTTC. It translates to CASSQDRQGRYNEQFF.

The chain is built from TRBV7-3 and TRBJ2-3; 7 bases agree with TRBD1. This CDR3 is 15 amino acids long. Trimming took 5 bases from V and 3 from J; bases not matched to a gene: 8. Germline V gives CDR1 SGHTA, CDR2 FQGTGA. As DNA, the CDR3 is TGTGCCAGCAGCGCGACAGGGATGGGGACAGATACGCAGTATTTT. Its translation: CASSATGMGTDTQYF.

CDR3 amino acids: CASSLAVGQGREKLFF. DNA of the CDR3: TGTGCCAGCAGCTTAGCGGTTGGACAGGGCCGAGAAAAACTGTTTTTT. The chain joins TRBV7-9 to TRBJ1-4, with 8 bases fitting TRBD1. V lost 0 bases and J lost 8; bases outside the gene matches: 8. CDR1 is SEHNR, CDR2 FQNEAQ, per germline (reference sequence). CDR3 length equals 16 residues.

CDR3 region: CASSPQGAGNTEAFF. CDR3 bases: TGTGCCAGCAGCCCACAGGGGGCGGGGAACACTGAAGCTTTCTTT. V is TRBV7-3 and J is TRBJ1-1, with TRBD1 matching over 9 bases. Germline-derived CDR1 and CDR2 are SGHTA and FQGTGA. This CDR3 spans 15 amino acids. The V gene end was trimmed by 5 bases and the J gene end by 1 base; junction bases not matched to a gene: 5. Drawing the rest from reference TRBV7-3 and TRBJ1-1, the complete variable domain is GAGVSQTPSNKVTEKGKYVELRCDPISGHTALYWYRQSLGQGPEFLIYFQGTGAADDSGLPNDRFFAVRPEGSVSTLKIQRTERGDSAVYLCASSPQGAGNTEAFFGQGTRLTVV.

This chain joins TRBV5-6 and TRBJ1-5, with D maybe TRBD1 (6 bases). CDR3 length equals 14 residues. Germline V gives CDR1 SGHDT, CDR2 YYEEEE. The V and J ends lost 0 bases and 7 bases respectively, with 11 bases between them. The CDR3 sequence: CASSLGQAQQPQHF. CDR3 DNA sequence: TGTGCCAGCAGCTTGGGACAGGCCCAACAGCCCCAGCATTTT.

This clone was seen a handful of times. The rearrangement uses TRBV30 and TRBJ2-7; weak D call: TRBD1 (5 bases). CDR3 length equals 14 residues. The ends were cut back, 0 bases at V and 3 bases at J, with 12 bases in the middle. CDR1 is GTSNPN and CDR2 is SVGIG in the germline V gene (reference sequence). The CDR3 reads CAWSVQGAVYEQYF. The CDR3 DNA reads as TGTGCCTGGAGTGTACAAGGGGCGGTCTACGAGCAGTACTTC.

The chain employs TRBV28 and TRBJ1-2; possibly TRBD1 for D (6 bases). Trimming stripped 5 bases from V and 8 bases from J, with 15 bases between. From germline, CDR1 is MDHEN and CDR2 SYDVKM. CDR3 length equals 13 residues. Here the CDR3 reads CASSTNRVQGYTF. Here the CDR3 DNA reads TGTGCCAGCAGTACCAACAGGGTTCAAGGCTACACCTTC.

V usage is TRBV7-6 and J usage is TRBJ2-1; 13 nucleotides match TRBD2. Germline V gene lookup returns CDR1 SGHVS and CDR2 FNYEAQ. Trimming took 4 bases from V and 1 from J; bases not matched to a gene: 4. The CDR3 has 17 amino acids. CDR3: CASSSPTSGGSYNEQFF. Here the CDR3 DNA reads TGTGCCAGCAGCTCCCCGACTAGCGGGGGGTCCTACAATGAGCAGTTCTTC.

The chain combines TRBV28 with TRBJ1-2, with 7 bases identical to TRBD1. The CDR3 has 17 amino acids. After removal of 2 bases from V and 5 bases from J, the junction contained 14 bases not matched to a gene. The V gene's germline CDR1 is MDHEN and CDR2 SYDVKM. The CDR3 loop reads CASSLRQGSRGAYGYTF. As DNA, the CDR3 is TGTGCCAGCAGTTTACGACAGGGCTCCAGGGGGGCATATGGCTACACCTTC.

This chain links TRBV7-2 with TRBJ1-3, with a weak D call TRBD1 (6 bases). This CDR3 is 14 amino acids long. V was clipped by 8 bases and J by 4 bases, with 15 bases between them. CDR1 and CDR2 from the germline V gene are SGHTA and FQGNSA. The DNA of the CDR3 is TGTGCCAGCGTTCGGGACACCTCAGGAAACACCATATATTTT. It specifies CASVRDTSGNTIYF.

The gene calls are TRBV7-2 and TRBJ2-2; D gene ambiguous. CDR3 size: 12 residues. Germline CDR1 SGHTA, CDR2 FQGNSA. Deletions cut 3 bases from V and 6 bases from J, with 5 bases between. For the CDR3, the DNA is TGTGCCAGCAGCTTTCGGGCCGGGGAGCTGTTTTTT. Translation gives CASSFRAGELFF. The full variable domain, rest sourced from reference TRBV7-2 and TRBJ2-2, is GAGVSQSPSNKVTEKGKDVELRCDPISGHTALYWYRQSLGQGLEFLIYFQGNSAPDKSGLPSDRFSAERTGGSVSTLTIQRTQQEDSAVYLCASSFRAGELFFGEGSRLTVL.

The chain uses TRBV28 and TRBJ2-7; 9 bases align to TRBD1. This CDR3 region has 14 residues. V gave up 6 bases and J gave up 2 bases; unmatched junction bases: 5. CDR1 is MDHEN, CDR2 SYDVKM, per germline. CDR3 sequence: CASRGTGPTYEQYF. The CDR3 nucleotides are TGTGCCAGCAGGGGGACAGGGCCAACCTACGAGCAGTACTTC.

This clone was recorded only once. In nucleotides, the CDR3 is TGCGCCAGCAGCTCTCGACTAGCGGGTTCCTACGAGCAGTACTTC. Protein product: CASSSRLAGSYEQYF. V usage is TRBV5-1 and J usage is TRBJ2-7; 10 bases are shared with TRBD2. CDR1 and CDR2 from the germline V gene are SGHRS and YFSETQ. CDR3 length: 15 residues. V trimming: 3 bases; J trimming: 1 base; junction bases outside the gene matches: 4.

This clone was seen only once. The V gene is TRBV28, the J gene TRBJ1-2; possible D gene TRBD1, 6 bases. CDR1 and CDR2 from the germline V gene are MDHEN and SYDVKM. The CDR3 loop spans 15 amino acids. Trimming removed 0 bases at V and 4 bases at J, with 12 bases between. CDR3 sequence: CASSLWGALVYGYTF. The CDR3 DNA sequence: TGTGCCAGCAGTTTATGGGGGGCGTTAGTCTATGGCTACACCTTC.

V gene TRBV9 combines with J gene TRBJ1-1; no firm D call. With 0 bases removed from V and 3 bases from J, the gap between germline ends came to 6 bases. The CDR3 loop spans 13 amino acids. Germline V CDR1 and CDR2: SGDLS, YYNGEE. CDR3 loop: CASSVAGDTEAFF. As DNA, the CDR3 is TGTGCCAGCAGCGTAGCCGGAGACACTGAAGCTTTCTTT.

The CDR3 loop reads CASSVAGRTDTQYF. The CDR3 DNA sequence: TGCGCCAGCAGCGTAGCGGGACGCACAGATACGCAGTATTTT. The chain uses TRBV10-1 and TRBJ2-3; 8 bases line up with TRBD2. With V trimmed by 6 bases and J by 1 base, 3 bases remained unmatched. The germline V gene encodes CDR1 WNHNN and CDR2 SYGVQD (reference sequence). The CDR3 has 14 residues.

This chain links TRBV29-1 with TRBJ1-2; perhaps TRBD1 as D (5 bases). This CDR3 is built from 14 residues. V shed 7 bases and J shed 0 bases, with 15 bases lying between them. Germline CDR1 SQVTM, CDR2 ANQGSEA. Here the CDR3 reads CSGGSATANYGYTF. CDR3 sequence (DNA): TGCAGCGGTGGTTCAGCGACAGCTAACTATGGCTACACCTTC.

This rearrangement joins TRBV4-1 to TRBJ2-1, with a tentative D call TRBD2 (5 bases). This CDR3 is built from 15 residues. Per the germline V gene, CDR1 is MGHRA and CDR2 is YSYEKL. The V end was cut by 0 bases, the J end by 8 bases, with 14 bases between. CDR3 loop: CASSQDRTWLDEQFF. For the CDR3, the DNA is TGCGCCAGCAGCCAAGATCGGACTTGGCTCGATGAGCAGTTCTTC.

The chain recombines TRBV27 with TRBJ2-7; TRBD1 matches at 8 bases. The germline V gene has CDR1 MNHEY and CDR2 SMNVEV (reference sequence). The CDR3 length is 16 residues. V lost 4 bases and J lost 1; bases outside the gene matches: 9. CDR3 protein: CASSYSLGDRSYEQYF. The CDR3 bases are TGTGCCAGCAGTTACTCCTTGGGGGACAGGTCCTACGAGCAGTACTTC.

The J gene is TRBJ2-2, the V gene TRBV5-4; 8 nucleotides match TRBD1. With 4 bases clipped from V and 6 bases from J, the junction kept 8 bases outside the gene matches. Germline CDR1 is SGHNT and CDR2 is YYREEE (reference sequence). This CDR3 comprises 15 residues. This chain's CDR3 is CASSLPDRGSGELFF. The CDR3 DNA follows: TGTGCCAGCAGCCTGCCAGACAGGGGATCCGGGGAGCTGTTTTTT.

The chain recombines TRBV7-9 with TRBJ2-5, with TRBD1 identical over 10 bases. CDR1 and CDR2 (germline): SEHNR, FQNEAQ (reference sequence). CDR3 size: 16 residues. The ends lost 1 base at V and 2 bases at J; junction bases unmatched: 4. CDR3 residues: CASSLGDRGFQETQYF. The CDR3 DNA sequence: TGTGCCAGCAGCTTAGGGGACAGGGGCTTTCAAGAGACCCAGTACTTC. The variable domain in full, with the rest retrieved from reference TRBV7-9 and TRBJ2-5, is DTGVSQNPRHKITKRGQNVTFRCDPISEHNRLYWYRQTLGQGPEFLTYFQNEAQLEKSRLLSDRFSAERPKGSFSTLEIQRTEQGDSAMYLCASSLGDRGFQETQYFGPGTRLLVL.

Remarks on this clone: Other nucleotide sequences in the sample specify the same CDR3. The chain links TRBV18 to TRBJ1-1; no clear D gene. The CDR3 is made up of 15 amino acids. Trimming removed 2 bases at V and 5 bases at J, with 15 bases between. Germline values: CDR1 KGHSH, CDR2 LQKENI. The CDR3 DNA sequence: TGTGCCAGCTCACCAGGTTCGGGAGCGAATACTGAAGCTTTCTTT. It specifies CASSPGSGANTEAFF.